The rows below give T cell receptor beta chains drawn from one sample of a study of CXCR3-negative and CXCR3-positive naive CD8 T cells. TCRdb re-called the 5' RACE reads; one entry per CDR3 protein, DNA not given. The data include some 130,000 distinct CDR3 sequences; the top ten clones carry approximately 0.3%. The source material was naive CXCR3- CD8+ T cells from blood. These receptor sequences come from a human donor in good health. Some clones in this sample may be carry-over from other donors' samples. Each CDR3 is given with its conserved first and last residue.

>TRBJ2-5|TRBV28
CASSPQGGETQYF
>TRBJ1-1|TRBV7-9
CAYRETGGKDTEAFF
>TRBJ2-1|TRBV20-1
CSASFPSGWDEQFF
>TRBJ2-1|TRBV9
CASSVKLAGSYNEQFF
>TRBJ1-1|TRBV7-2
CASTHIVASTEAFF
>TRBJ2-7|TRBV5-1
CANTDGINEQYF
>TRBJ2-7|TRBV5-5
CASSLGRSGFYEQYF
>TRBJ1-1|TRBV7-9
CASSPGDPWREAFF
>TRBJ1-3|TRBV28
CASSHTETGNTIYF
>TRBJ2-3|TRBV14
CASSQERLAYADTQYF
>TRBJ1-3|TRBV7-2
CASSLEAGGNTIYF
>TRBJ1-1|TRBV7-6
CASSLFGTNTEAFF
>TRBJ1-5|TRBV12-3/TRBV12-4
CASSMSSPQHF
>TRBJ2-7|TRBV19
CASSPQGTVYEQYF
>TRBJ2-5|TRBV12-3/TRBV12-4
CASTDMGGTQEQYF
>TRBJ2-3|TRBV20-1
CSAHSTSGSTKYTQYF
>TRBJ2-3|TRBV20-1
CSAYLSDSGTDTQYF
>TRBJ2-3|TRBV20-1
CSANTAGGAGVADTQYF
>TRBJ2-1|TRBV20-1
CSAYLLLEDEQFF
>TRBJ2-5|TRBV11-3
CASSPWRLSSYEQYF
>TRBJ2-4|TRBV28
CASSIQGRTKNIQYF
>TRBJ2-5|TRBV4-1
CASSHPTGASAYQETQYF
>TRBJ2-2|TRBV28
CASSPGGLAQQNTGELFF
>TRBJ2-1|TRBV5-6
CASSWGNEQFF
>TRBJ2-6|TRBV7-9
CASSSFDSGANVLTF
>TRBJ2-2|TRBV6-6
CASSYFPGKNTGELFF
>TRBJ2-2|TRBV29-1
CSVYGGNTGELFF
>TRBJ2-1|TRBV28
CASGVWGYNEQFF
>TRBJ2-7|TRBV7-9
CASSPTGTNYEQYF
>TRBJ2-3|TRBV28
CASGNSDTQYF
>TRBJ1-1|TRBV12-3/TRBV12-4
CASSFIVAGWMNTEAFF
>TRBJ2-7|TRBV5-1
CASSLATTSYEQYF
>TRBJ1-5|TRBV7-2
CASSLRQSNQPQHF
>TRBJ2-3|TRBV2
CASIPAGGPGDTQYF
>TRBJ2-4|TRBV9
CASSPPPGLDIQYF
>TRBJ2-5|TRBV24-1
CATSLSAQETQYF
>TRBJ2-1|TRBV7-3
CASSLIGERVSYNEQFF
>TRBJ1-2|TRBV7-2
CASSPGYLEQGSAYGYTF
>TRBJ2-2|TRBV3-1
CASSPWTGANTGELFF
>TRBJ1-1|TRBV6-5
CASSWGETTEAFF
>TRBJ2-1|TRBV27
CASSGLAGGYNEQFF